A selection of T cell receptor beta chains follows, all from one sample in a study of blood T cells in healthy people across ages. Each CDR3 protein is one row after TCRdb ran MiXCR on the 5' RACE reads. Here the sample spans 790,000 or so distinct CDR3 sequences, about 56% being singletons. The sequenced sample was blood. The source of these receptors is a man aged 40-50 years in good health. CDR3s include the opening cysteine and the closing phenylalanine or tryptophan. Each record gives: D gene, J gene, V gene, clone size, CDR3 protein, CDR3 DNA. D genes are given only for firm matches. Clone size is not always given. Where it is, it says once, few, many or a class for expanded clones.

NA	TRBJ1-2	TRBV29-1	NA	CSGGNYGYTF	TGCAGCGGGGGGAACTATGGCTACACCTTC
NA	TRBJ2-7	TRBV18	NA	CASSPGEQQQYF	TGTGCCAGCTCACCTGGGGAACAGCAGCAGTACTTC
NA	TRBJ2-2	TRBV6-2/TRBV6-3	NA	CAARRGGDTGELFF	TGTGCCGCCCGTCGAGGCGGCGACACCGGGGAGCTGTTTTTT
TRBD2	TRBJ2-3	TRBV20-1	NA	CSAGTGLAGVDTQYF	TGCAGTGCTGGAACGGGACTAGCGGGGGTAGATACGCAGTATTTT
TRBD1	TRBJ2-2	TRBV29-1	NA	CSVVQGGTGELFF	TGCAGCGTTGTACAGGGGGGCACCGGGGAGCTGTTTTTT
NA	TRBJ2-1	TRBV5-1	few	CASSSDQGNEQFF	TGCGCCAGCAGCTCGGATCAGGGCAATGAGCAGTTCTTC
NA	TRBJ1-2	TRBV6-6	NA	CASSYQQGSLGYTF	TGTGCCAGCAGTTACCAACAGGGTAGTTTAGGCTACACCTTC
TRBD2	TRBJ2-5	TRBV6-6	few	CASSSAGGLETQYF	TGTGCCAGCAGTTCAGCGGGGGGGCTGGAGACCCAGTACTTC
TRBD2	TRBJ2-3	TRBV3-1	NA	CASNPLGTNRTDTQYF	TGTGCCAGCAACCCATTAGGGACTAACCGCACAGATACGCAGTATTTT
TRBD2	TRBJ2-3	TRBV6-2/TRBV6-3	few	CASSSYTGLAGGGTDTQYF	TGTGCCAGCAGTTCGTATACAGGACTAGCGGGAGGTGGAACAGATACGCAGTATTTT
TRBD2	TRBJ2-7	TRBV7-3	NA	CASSPTGTSGQTYEQYF	TGTGCCAGCAGCCCAACCGGGACTAGCGGCCAGACCTACGAGCAGTACTTC
NA	TRBJ1-2	TRBV2	NA	CASSPQPGGGAGYTF	TGTGCCAGCAGTCCCCAACCGGGCGGGGGCGCGGGCTACACCTTC
TRBD1	TRBJ2-5	TRBV20-1	few	CSATHPGTGRETQYF	TGCAGTGCTACTCACCCCGGGACAGGGAGGGAGACCCAGTACTTC
NA	TRBJ1-2	TRBV20-1	NA	CSAFLGQNYGYTF	TGCAGTGCTTTCCTAGGCCAAAACTATGGCTACACCTTC
NA	TRBJ1-4	TRBV20-1	NA	CSARAGPTSGEKLFF	TGCAGTGCTAGAGCTGGCCCCACTAGCGGCGAAAAACTGTTTTTT
NA	TRBJ2-3	TRBV4-1	NA	CASSQIEAGWDTQYF	TGCGCCAGCAGCCAAATAGAGGCAGGTTGGGATACGCAGTATTTT
TRBD1	TRBJ2-6	TRBV2	NA	CVSPRQGSGSGANVLTF	TGTGTCAGCCCCCGACAGGGGTCCGGTAGTGGGGCCAACGTCCTGACTTTC
NA	TRBJ1-2	TRBV2	NA	CASSRDTYGYTF	TGTGCCAGCAGCAGGGATACCTATGGCTACACCTTC
NA	TRBJ2-7	TRBV11-2	NA	CASSLAAIPYEQYF	TGTGCCAGCAGCTTAGCAGCCATCCCCTACGAGCAGTACTTC
TRBD1	TRBJ2-7	TRBV20-1	NA	CSAERQGLYEQYF	TGCAGTGCAGAGAGACAGGGGCTCTACGAGCAGTACTTC
TRBD2	TRBJ2-3	TRBV9	few	CASSVASGGISDTQYF	TGTGCCAGCAGCGTAGCTAGCGGCGGGATCTCAGATACGCAGTATTTT
NA	TRBJ1-2	TRBV3-1	NA	CASSQEGANYGYTF	TGTGCCAGCAGCCAAGAGGGAGCCAACTATGGCTACACCTTC
NA	TRBJ1-6	TRBV7-8	NA	CASSLEGRGISPLHF	TGTGCCAGCAGCTTAGAGGGCAGGGGAATTTCACCCCTCCACTTT
NA	TRBJ2-3	TRBV28	few	CASPKTATSTDTQYF	TGTGCCAGCCCAAAGACCGCTACTAGCACAGATACGCAGTATTTT
NA	TRBJ2-3	TRBV11-2	few	CASSLGARSTDTQYF	TGTGCCAGCAGCTTAGGCGCCAGAAGCACAGATACGCAGTATTTT
NA	TRBJ2-6	TRBV4-3	NA	CASSPSLRMGIISGANVLTF	TGCGCCAGCAGCCCTTCTCTTAGAATGGGAATAATCTCTGGGGCCAACGTCCTGACTTTC
NA	TRBJ2-5	TRBV5-1	NA	CASSLAGNSQGETQYF	TGCGCCAGCAGCTTGGCCGGGAACAGTCAAGGGGAGACCCAGTACTTC
NA	TRBJ2-5	TRBV5-1	NA	CASSLGLRADNEQYF	TGCGCCAGCAGCTTGGGTTTAAGAGCAGACAATGAGCAGTACTTC
NA	TRBJ2-1	TRBV7-9	NA	CASSSQGRSYNEQFF	TGTGCCAGCAGCTCCCAGGGGAGGTCCTACAATGAGCAGTTCTTC
NA	TRBJ2-2	TRBV2	NA	CASFSRPPLNTGELFF	TGTGCCAGCTTCAGCCGACCCCCTCTTAACACCGGGGAGCTGTTTTTT
TRBD1	TRBJ2-3	TRBV24-1	NA	CATSDFGQGRGDTQYF	TGTGCCACCAGTGATTTTGGACAGGGACGGGGAGATACGCAGTATTTT
TRBD2	TRBJ2-7	TRBV5-5	few	CASSLHGTSGGGYEQYF	TGTGCCAGCAGCTTGCACGGGACTAGCGGAGGGGGATACGAGCAGTACTTC
NA	TRBJ2-7	TRBV14	few	CASSLGWGTYEQYF	TGTGCCAGCAGCCTAGGTTGGGGGACCTACGAGCAGTACTTC
NA	TRBJ1-1	TRBV20-1	many	CSASGAMAVGTEAFF	TGCAGTGCTAGTGGGGCCATGGCTGTGGGCACTGAAGCTTTCTTT
TRBD1	TRBJ2-5	TRBV27	few	CASRTGMTREQYF	TGTGCCAGCCGGACAGGGATGACGAGAGAGCAGTACTTC
NA	TRBJ2-3	TRBV3-1	once	CASSQVAGLTDTQYF	TGTGCCAGCAGCCAAGTAGCAGGGCTCACAGATACGCAGTATTTT
TRBD1	TRBJ2-1	TRBV3-1	NA	CASNSGTGGFNEQFF	TGTGCCAGCAATTCCGGGACAGGGGGTTTTAATGAGCAGTTCTTC
NA	TRBJ2-7	TRBV12-3/TRBV12-4	NA	CASSFSASSYEQYF	TGTGCCAGCAGTTTTTCGGCATCTTCCTACGAGCAGTACTTC
NA	TRBJ2-7	TRBV7-2	many	CASSPSIGSYEQYF	TGTGCCAGCAGTCCCTCGATCGGTTCCTACGAGCAGTACTTC
NA	TRBJ1-5	TRBV24-1	NA	CATSAGRQARNQPQHF	TGTGCCACCAGTGCCGGAAGACAGGCCCGCAATCAGCCCCAGCATTTT
NA	TRBJ1-1	TRBV27	NA	CASSLSNGKDTEAFF	TGTGCCAGCAGTTTATCGAATGGGAAGGACACTGAAGCTTTCTTT
NA	TRBJ1-5	TRBV29-1	once	CSVGGKYSNQPQHF	TGCAGCGTTGGAGGGAAATATAGCAATCAGCCCCAGCATTTT
TRBD2	TRBJ2-1	TRBV6-2/TRBV6-3	few	CASGDPAGGPRRNEQFF	TGTGCCAGCGGAGATCCGGCGGGAGGGCCGAGGCGAAATGAGCAGTTCTTC
TRBD1	TRBJ2-7	TRBV7-3	NA	CASSLTTGGAYNEQYF	TGTGCCAGCAGCTTAACGACAGGGGGCGCCTACAATGAGCAGTACTTC
NA	TRBJ1-2	TRBV12-3/TRBV12-4	NA	CASSFNLGPVNYGYTF	TGTGCCAGCAGTTTTAATCTGGGGCCAGTCAACTATGGCTACACCTTC
NA	TRBJ2-2	TRBV10-3	NA	CAIIRVNTGELFF	TGTGCCATCATCAGGGTTAACACCGGGGAGCTGTTTTTT